This T cell receptor beta chain was obtained from a study of molecular identifiers for immune sequencing clone quantification. Study background: In replicates, RNA taken from roughly 21,000 or 96,000 naive CD8 cells was divided five ways, and four portions underwent sequencing. Findings and caveats of the study: With a barcode shared among identical TCR molecules, highly expanded clone sizes could be underestimated.

Between about 19,000 and 1,100,000 sorted cells, with 10%, 30% or 50% RNA, yielded naive CD8 libraries. The CD8+CD4-CCR7+CD45RA+ phenotype defined the sorted naive CD8 T cells. TCRdb redid the calling of the PCR reads with MiXCR, one entry per CDR3 protein. Of nearly 650,000 distinct CDR3 sequences listed, about 25% were seen once; the top ten hold about 0.73%. This clonotype was seen at least ten times. Its target is unknown. The germline V gene has CDR1 SEHNR and CDR2 FQNEAQ (reference sequence). V was cut by 5 bases and J by 0 bases, with 8 bases left in between. The CDR3 contains 13 residues. The clonotype originates from a human donor in good health. Some libraries in this study had Jurkat cell RNA spiked in. Sample: naive CD8+ T cells from blood, with Jurkat cell RNA spiked in. This sample's subset: FACS-sorted CD8+CD4-CCR7+CD45RA+ naive T cells. The chain employs TRBV7-9 and TRBJ2-7; D is uncertain. This CDR3 is CASSPTRSYEQYF. The DNA for the CDR3 is TGTGCCAGCAGCCCTACCCGCTCCTACGAGCAGTACTTC.